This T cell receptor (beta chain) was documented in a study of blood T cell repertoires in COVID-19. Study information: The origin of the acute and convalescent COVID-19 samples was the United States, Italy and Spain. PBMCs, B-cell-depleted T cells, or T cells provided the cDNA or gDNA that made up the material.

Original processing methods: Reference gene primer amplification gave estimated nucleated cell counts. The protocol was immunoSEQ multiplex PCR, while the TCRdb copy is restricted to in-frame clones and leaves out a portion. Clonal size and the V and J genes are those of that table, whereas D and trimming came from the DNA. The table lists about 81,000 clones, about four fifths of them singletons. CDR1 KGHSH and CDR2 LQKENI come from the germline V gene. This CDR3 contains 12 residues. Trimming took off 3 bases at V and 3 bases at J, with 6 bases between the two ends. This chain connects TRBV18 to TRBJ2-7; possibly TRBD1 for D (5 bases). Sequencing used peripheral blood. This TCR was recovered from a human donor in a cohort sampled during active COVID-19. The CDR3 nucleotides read TGTGCCAGCTCACCCGACAGCTACGAGCAGTACTTC. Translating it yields CASSPDSYEQYF.